Below are 10 T cell receptor beta chains sequenced from a single sample in a study of post-analysis software for immune sequencing data. General study results and limits: Controls showed lower frequencies than patients for several TRBV segments, and TRBV5-6, TRBV5-1 and TRBV20-1 were among these.

No antigens are known for them. Tagging with unique molecular identifiers was a feature of the TCR beta cDNA libraries. TCRdb analysed the PCR reads with MiXCR anew, one entry per CDR3 protein. The table includes around 710,000 distinct CDR3 sequences, just over 45% detected once. Sequences were obtained from blood. Receptor source: a girl aged 5 to 17 with multiple sclerosis.

The J gene is TRBJ2-1, the V gene TRBV7-9; D unresolved. The CDR3 loop spans 16 amino acids. Trimming pared 6 bases from V and 0 bases from J, leaving 15 bases between. In germline, CDR1 is SEHNR, CDR2 FQNEAQ (reference sequence). CDR3 coding DNA: TGTGCCAGCAGTTCCCCTGGGGTAGCCTCCTACAATGAGCAGTTCTTC. Translated: CASSSPGVASYNEQFF.

This clonotype occurred many times. The chain combines TRBV4-3 with TRBJ2-6, with D possibly being TRBD1 or TRBD2 (5 bases each). Germline lookup yields CDR1 LGHNA and CDR2 YSLEER. V was trimmed by 8 bases and J by 2 bases, leaving 13 bases between them. This CDR3 spans 15 amino acids. The CDR3 sequence is CASATGTTGANVLTF. The CDR3 DNA sequence: TGCGCCAGCGCAACGGGGACCACTGGGGCCAACGTCCTGACTTTC.

This clonotype was seen more than once but under ten times. The rearrangement links TRBV27 to TRBJ1-2, with 8 bases lining up with TRBD1. The junction had 7 bases not matched to a gene; V was cut back by 5 bases and J by 8 bases. The germline gives CDR1 MNHEY, CDR2 SMNVEV (reference sequence). The CDR3 covers 13 residues. The CDR3 coding sequence is TGTGCCAGCAGTCCACAGGGGGGTTTGGGCTACACCTTC. Translation gives CASSPQGGLGYTF.

The gene calls are TRBV20-1 and TRBJ2-1, with D perhaps matching TRBD1 or TRBD2 (5 bases each). In germline, CDR1 is DFQATT, CDR2 SNEGSKA (reference sequence). The germline V and J ends were trimmed by 6 bases and 10 bases, with 25 bases remaining between them. The CDR3 is 15 amino acids. Here the CDR3 DNA reads TGCAGTGCGGCAGAGGGTGGACCCTCGGGACGGGAGCAGTTCTTC. Translated, it gives CSAAEGGPSGREQFF.

This chain uses TRBV7-2 with TRBJ2-3; D remains unclear. CDR1 SGHTA and CDR2 FQGNSA come from the germline V gene. This CDR3 comprises 13 residues. V lost 8 bases and J lost 0, with 9 bases in between. CDR3 coding DNA: TGTGCCAGCTTCGACTTTAGCACAGATACGCAGTATTTT. Amino acid sequence: CASFDFSTDTQYF. Variable domain in full (rest from reference TRBV7-2 and TRBJ2-3): GAGVSQSPSNKVTEKGKDVELRCDPISGHTALYWYRQSLGQGLEFLIYFQGNSAPDKSGLPSDRFSAERTGGSVSTLTIQRTQQEDSAVYLCASFDFSTDTQYFGPGTRLTVL.

The chain carries TRBV9 and TRBJ2-1, with TRBD2 identical over 7 bases. The CDR3 totals 16 residues. Per the germline V gene, CDR1 is SGDLS and CDR2 is YYNGEE. V was pared by 0 bases and J by 3 bases, with 6 bases of the junction left unmatched. The CDR3 nucleotides read TGTGCCAGCAGCGTAGATGAGACTAGCAGCTACAATGAGCAGTTCTTC. Translating gives CASSVDETSSYNEQFF.

This clonotype was found once. V gene TRBV11-2 combines with J gene TRBJ2-3; 9 bases match TRBD1. Unmatched junction bases numbered 11, after V lost 0 bases and J lost 7 bases. Germline values: CDR1 SGHAT, CDR2 FQNNGV. The CDR3 covers 17 residues. The chain's CDR3 is CASSLDNRDREAHTQYF. CDR3 DNA sequence: TGTGCCAGCAGCTTAGATAACAGGGACAGGGAAGCGCATACGCAGTATTTT.

The table lists this clonotype with a count of one. At one boundary the junction diverges from the germline segment, which might be a read error. The rearrangement joins TRBV6-1 to TRBJ2-1; TRBD2 agrees at 8 bases. The germline CDR1 and CDR2 sequences are MNHNS and SASEGT. The CDR3 loop spans 15 amino acids. DNA of the CDR3: TGTGCTAGCAGTGGACGGGAGGGGAGACACAATGAGCAGTTCTTC. Translation: CASSGREGRHNEQFF.

This clonotype occurred a few times. The chain recombines TRBV4-1 with TRBJ2-1; D is unresolved. The CDR3 runs to 14 residues. The V gene's germline CDR1 is MGHRA and CDR2 YSYEKL. The V end lost 0 bases, the J end lost 6 bases, and 9 bases lay between the germline ends. The DNA for the CDR3 is TGCGCCAGCAGCCAAGACTTTTTCGTCAATGAGCAGTTCTTC. It codes for CASSQDFFVNEQFF.

This rearrangement joins TRBV7-8 to TRBJ1-2, with 9 bases matching TRBD1. Per germline, CDR1 SGHVS and CDR2 FQNEAQ. The V and J ends lost 5 bases and 2 bases, in that order; junction bases with no gene match: 9. The CDR3 covers 16 residues. CDR3: CASSPRPGTGNYGYTF. The CDR3 nucleotides read TGTGCCAGCAGCCCACGTCCCGGGACAGGGAACTATGGCTACACCTTC.